This record covers a single T cell receptor (beta chain). Its antigen remains unknown. Generated by immunoSEQ multiplex PCR, the TCRdb table keeps only in-frame clones and is missing some. The sample has some 140,000 clones; under 95% are singletons. The CDR3 is made up of 13 amino acids. Germline values: CDR1 SGHAT, CDR2 FQNNGV. The V and J ends lost 5 bases and 3 bases respectively, with 8 bases between them. This record comes from a study of T cell responses to AZD1222 COVID-19 vaccine. General study points: With dominance at 160-218 and 743-854, vaccine-associated CD4 TCRs spanned spike.

The chain joins TRBV11-2 to TRBJ2-1; no clear D gene. The source was peripheral blood, collected on day 0 of AZD1222 vaccination. The receptor's source is an adult in good health. The CDR3 DNA reads TGTGCCAGCAGCGTCGGAGTCTACAATGAGCAGTTCTTC. Amino acids: CASSVGVYNEQFF.